This T cell receptor (beta chain) originates from a study of neoadjuvant anti-PD-1 for oral cavity cancer. Study-level information: Patients without progression received a fourth nivolumab dose around day 43, then surgical resection on days 50-56.

The protocol was immunoSEQ multiplex PCR, while the TCRdb copy is restricted to in-frame clones and leaves out a portion. The sample yields approximately 13,000 clones, around 70% seen once. In the case of this clone: Its antigen remains unknown.

Broader study findings: TCR analyses covered only a few patients per response group. Non-responders to neoadjuvant nivolumab had significantly more clonal PBMC T cells than responders.

Time point denoted: after neoadjuvant nivolumab, at surgical resection. The CDR3 totals 21 residues. Germline CDR1 SGDLS, CDR2 YYNGEE. Trimming took 0 bases from V and 5 from J; bases not matched to a gene: 20. The rearrangement joins TRBV9 to TRBJ2-3; 11 positions agree with TRBD2. This clonotype was sampled from a person aged 35-79 years with oral cavity squamous cell carcinoma. The starting material was PBMCs, obtained after nivolumab (anti-PD-1) treatment. The CDR3 loop reads CASSVVGGRGLAVGEEDTQYF. CDR3 nucleotide sequence: TGTGCCAGCAGCGTAGTGGGCGGTCGGGGACTAGCGGTAGGGGAAGAAGATACGCAGTATTTT.